This entry lists 13 T cell receptor beta chains sequenced from one sample in a study of cytomegalovirus exposure and HLA in healthy donors. Both 60 Vbeta primers and 13 Jbeta primers went into the PCR. Sequencing used immunoSEQ multiplex PCR; TCRdb keeps in-frame clones, though not all of them. The sample table sets out roughly 34,000 clones. Sequencing was performed on PBMCs. These receptors were obtained from a woman aged 35 to 49 in good health and CMV-seropositive.

This chain connects TRBV5-1 to TRBJ2-7; TRBD2 matches 10 bases. J lost 5 bases, V lost 0 bases, and 5 bases had no gene match. Germline V gene lookup returns CDR1 SGHRS and CDR2 YFSETQ. CDR3 length: 15 residues. The CDR3 loop reads CASSLAPSGSHEQYF. CDR3 bases: TGCGCCAGCAGCTTGGCACCTAGCGGGAGTCACGAGCAGTACTTC.

V is TRBV10-2 and J is TRBJ2-7; D is undetermined. V lost 8 bases and J lost 8, with 13 bases in between. Germline CDR1 and CDR2: WSHSY and SAAADI. The CDR3 loop spans 11 amino acids. The CDR3 sequence: CASGEEAKQYF. CDR3 coding DNA: TGCGCCAGCGGCGAAGAGGCTAAGCAGTACTTC.

The chain uses TRBV25-1 and TRBJ1-3; 10 bases line up with TRBD1. V gave up 8 bases and J gave up 7 bases; unmatched junction bases: 8. The CDR3 consists of 14 residues. Germline V gene sequence: CDR1 MGHDK, CDR2 SYGVNS. CDR3 protein: CASAVTGGANTIYF. The CDR3 nucleotides read TGTGCCAGCGCCGTGACAGGGGGCGCGAACACCATATATTTT.

The gene calls are TRBV10-2 and TRBJ1-2, with D unclear. This CDR3 is 12 amino acids long. CDR1 WSHSY and CDR2 SAAADI come from the germline V gene. The V gene lost 4 bases and the J gene lost 5 bases, with 8 bases spanning the gap. In DNA, the CDR3 is TGCGCCAGCAGTGTGGAGGGATATGGCTACACCTTC. Its translation is CASSVEGYGYTF.

The rearrangement links TRBV7-6 to TRBJ2-3, with 8 bases identical to TRBD1. CDR3 length: 15 residues. The germline CDR1 and CDR2 sequences are SGHVS and FNYEAQ. V trimming: 4 bases; J trimming: 3 bases; junction bases outside the gene matches: 6. CDR3 bases: TGTGCCAGCAGCTATAGACAGGGGAGGACAGATACGCAGTATTTT. Translating gives CASSYRQGRTDTQYF.

The V and J genes are TRBV11-2 and TRBJ1-1; D possibly corresponds to TRBD1 (6 bases). The CDR3 is 16 amino acids. The V gene lost 5 bases and the J gene lost 5 bases, with 21 bases spanning the gap. Germline V gene data show CDR1 as SGHAT and CDR2 as FQNNGV. The CDR3 spells CASSPGWTAWSTEAFF. The CDR3 DNA is TGTGCCAGCAGCCCAGGCTGGACAGCCTGGTCTACTGAAGCTTTCTTT.

The genes are TRBV19 and TRBJ2-5; 11 nucleotides agree with TRBD1. Germline CDR1 LNHDA, CDR2 SQIVND (reference sequence). The ends lost 6 bases at V and 5 bases at J; junction bases unmatched: 5. The CDR3 sequence is 14 residues long. CDR3 residues: CASSGTGGRETQYF. CDR3 in DNA: TGTGCCAGTAGCGGGACAGGGGGAAGGGAGACCCAGTACTTC.

V gene TRBV6-5 combines with J gene TRBJ2-7; TRBD1 matches at 8 bases. V shed 6 bases and J 4 bases; nucleotides not matched to a gene: 8. The CDR3 loop spans 14 amino acids. Germline loops: CDR1 MNHEY, CDR2 SVGAGI. The CDR3 sequence: CASSRQGIVYEQYF. The CDR3 DNA sequence: TGTGCCAGCAGCAGACAGGGGATTGTGTACGAGCAGTACTTC.

The V gene is TRBV10-2, the J gene TRBJ2-1; 9 positions match TRBD2. The trim removed 3 bases at V and 9 bases at J, leaving 9 bases unmatched. The CDR3 runs to 15 residues. Per the germline V gene, CDR1 is WSHSY and CDR2 is SAAADI. CDR3: CASSELAGGLGEQFF. CDR3 nucleotide sequence: TGCGCCAGCAGTGAACTAGCGGGTGGACTGGGTGAGCAGTTCTTC.

The chain couples TRBV30 to TRBJ2-4; possibly TRBD1 for D (6 bases). The germline gives CDR1 GTSNPN, CDR2 SVGIG (reference sequence). Trimming pared 7 bases from V and 4 bases from J, leaving 14 bases between. The CDR3 runs to 13 residues. CDR3 region: CAFDGTPKNIQYF. In DNA, the CDR3 is TGTGCCTTCGACGGGACACCAAAAAACATTCAGTACTTC.

Written as DNA, the CDR3 is TGCGCCAGCAGCCAACTTGGCGGGATGAGCTCCTACGAGCAGTACTTC. Translation gives CASSQLGGMSSYEQYF. The V and J genes are TRBV4-1 and TRBJ2-7; D perhaps matches TRBD2 (6 bases). V was shortened by 2 bases and J by 0 bases, with 14 bases between the two germline ends. The germline V gene encodes CDR1 MGHRA and CDR2 YSYEKL. CDR3 size: 16 residues.

The genes are TRBV6-5 and TRBJ2-3; D perhaps matches TRBD1 (6 bases). CDR3 length equals 14 residues. V was shortened by 8 bases and J by 5 bases, with 17 bases between the two germline ends. Germline assignment: CDR1 MNHEY and CDR2 SVGAGI. CDR3 coding DNA: TGTGCCAGCGGGCTCGGGACAAGACAAGATACGCAGTATTTT. Encoded protein: CASGLGTRQDTQYF.

The chain's CDR3 is CASRTPQGANYGYTF. The DNA of the CDR3 is TGTGCCAGCAGAACCCCACAGGGGGCGAACTATGGCTACACCTTC. The chain employs TRBV6-5 and TRBJ1-2; 9 positions agree with TRBD1. Germline-derived CDR1 and CDR2 are MNHEY and SVGAGI. The CDR3 has 15 residues. Germline trimming cut 6 bases from V and 2 bases from J; bases unmatched to any gene: 7.